These 10 T cell receptor beta chains came from one sample sequenced in a study of circulating tumor DNA in untreated peripheral T-cell lymphoma (TCRdb year 2021). Library preparation employed the immunoSEQ multiplex PCR assay. Not all clones reach the TCRdb copy of this immuneACCESS table, which keeps in-frame sequences only. Checked studies attribute under half of the gap to unresolved V genes and leave the rest unexplained. This sample lists a few hundred clones; around 80% were detected once. Around 3.2% of the sample lies in the top ten. Sequencing was done on a sample of tumor tissue. The receptors stem from a human donor with peripheral T-cell lymphoma.

This chain links TRBV11-3 with TRBJ1-4; 7 bases align to TRBD1. Germline trimming cut 5 bases from V and 7 bases from J; bases unmatched to any gene: 13. This CDR3 has 16 amino acids. Germline-derived CDR1 and CDR2 are SGHNT and YENEEA. CDR3 region: CASSLPSPGGREKLFF. The CDR3 DNA reads TGTGCCAGCAGCCTCCCTTCCCCAGGGGGACGTGAAAAACTGTTTTTT.

V is TRBV6-8 and J is TRBJ1-1; the D gene is possibly TRBD1 (5 bases). Trimming pared 6 bases from V and 3 bases from J, leaving 14 bases between. The CDR3 consists of 14 residues. Germline loops: CDR1 MNHGY, CDR2 SAAAGT. The CDR3 region is CASSWGTEYTEAFF. The CDR3, as DNA: TGTGCCAGCAGCTGGGGGACCGAGTACACTGAAGCTTTCTTT.

This chain connects TRBV7-8 to TRBJ2-3; D unclear. The V end was cut by 5 bases, the J end by 9 bases, with 15 bases between. CDR1 is SGHVS and CDR2 is FQNEAQ in the germline V gene. The CDR3 extends over 13 amino acids. CDR3 DNA sequence: TGTGCCAGCAGCCCCCGAAACGACGGGACGCAGTATTTT. This gives the protein CASSPRNDGTQYF. Together with reference TRBV7-8 and TRBJ2-3, the CDR3 gives the full variable domain: GAGVSQSPRYKVAKRGQDVALRCDPISGHVSLFWYQQALGQGPEFLTYFQNEAQLDKSGLPSDRFFAERPEGSVSTLKIQRTQQEDSAVYLCASSPRNDGTQYFGPGTRLTVL.

This clone was detected a few times. The chain has TRBV25-1 and TRBJ1-2, with TRBD1 matching 12 bases. The trim removed 3 bases at V and 4 bases at J, leaving 3 bases unmatched. Germline V lookup: CDR1 MGHDK, CDR2 SYGVNS. The CDR3 runs 15 residues. The CDR3 here is CASSDPGQGAYGYTF. Here the CDR3 DNA reads TGTGCCAGCAGTGATCCGGGACAGGGGGCCTATGGCTACACCTTC.

A note on this clone: The junction does not match germline at one end; this may be a read error. V gene TRBV15 combines with J gene TRBJ2-5; TRBD1 matches 9 bases. There are 15 residues in the CDR3. Germline CDR1 reads LNHNV; CDR2 reads YYDKDF (reference sequence). The CDR3 sequence: CATSRPGQGGETQYF. The DNA of the CDR3 is TGTGCCACCAGCAGACCGGGACAGGGAGGGGAGACTCAGTACTTC.

V is TRBV6-8 and J is TRBJ2-7; 9 positions match TRBD2. After removal of 5 bases from V and 6 bases from J, the junction contained 11 bases not matched to a gene. The length of the CDR3 is 15 residues. The V gene's germline CDR1 is MNHGY and CDR2 SAAAGT. The CDR3 spells CASSDAGTSLSEQYF. DNA of the CDR3: TGTGCCAGCAGTGACGCCGGGACTAGCTTATCCGAGCAGTACTTC.

This clone turned up a few times. The genes are TRBV18 and TRBJ1-5; 7 bases map to TRBD1. The ends lost 4 bases at V and 5 bases at J; junction bases unmatched: 5. CDR1 and CDR2 from the germline V gene are KGHSH and LQKENI. The CDR3 contains 14 residues. CDR3 protein: CASSRQGSDQPQHF. For the CDR3, the DNA is TGTGCCAGCTCACGACAGGGTTCTGATCAGCCCCAGCATTTT. Full variable domain (remainder filled in from reference TRBV18 and TRBJ1-5): NAGVMQNPRHLVRRRGQEARLRCSPMKGHSHVYWYRQLPEEGLKFMVYLQKENIIDESGMPKERFSAEFPKEGPSILRIQQVVRGDSAAYFCASSRQGSDQPQHFGDGTRLSIL.

The V gene is TRBV6-8, the J gene TRBJ2-7; TRBD1 matches at 9 bases. Germline CDR1 is MNHGY and CDR2 is SAAAGT. This CDR3 is built from 16 residues. V gave up 8 bases and J gave up 8 bases; unmatched junction bases: 19. The CDR3 coding sequence is TGTGCCAGCTATCCGGGTCCGGGACAGGGAACCTCTCAGCAGTACTTC. It specifies CASYPGPGQGTSQQYF.

A remark on this clone: Compared with germline, one end of the junction differs, possibly owing to a read error. This sequence joins TRBV19 and TRBJ2-2; 8 bases line up with TRBD2. The length of the CDR3 is 15 residues. Germline assignment: CDR1 LNHDA and CDR2 SQIVND (reference sequence). The CDR3 region has the DNA TGTGCCAGTAGTCTCCGCGGGGGGAACATCGGGGAGCTGTTTTTT. It encodes CASSLRGGNIGELFF.

The chain combines TRBV11-3 with TRBJ2-3, with 7 bases lining up with TRBD2. The CDR3 sequence is 15 residues long. CDR1 and CDR2 from the germline V gene are SGHNT and YENEEA. The trim removed 4 bases at V and 0 bases at J, leaving 4 bases unmatched. CDR3: CASSSWRGSTDTQYF. The CDR3 DNA reads as TGTGCCAGCAGCTCCTGGCGGGGGAGCACAGATACGCAGTATTTT. Full variable domain (rest looked up from reference TRBV11-3 and TRBJ2-3): EAGVVQSPRYKIIEKKQPVAFWCNPISGHNTLYWYLQNLGQGPELLIRYENEEAVDDSQLPKDRFSAERLKGVDSTLKIQPAELGDSAVYLCASSSWRGSTDTQYFGPGTRLTVL.